Listed below are T cell receptor beta chains from one sample, sequenced in a study of T cell responses to AZD1222 COVID-19 vaccine. Produced via immunoSEQ multiplex PCR; TCRdb's table is partial and in-frame only. The sample holds almost 70,000 clones; roughly 80% are singletons and the top ten take around 25%. Material: peripheral blood, obtained 28 days after the second AZD1222 dose. The origin of the receptors is an adult who received the AZD1222 COVID-19 vaccine. Each CDR3 is given with its conserved first and last residue. Each record gives: clone size, J gene, V gene, D gene, CDR3 DNA, CDR3 protein. The D gene is left open where the match is weak. Size tells how often a clone was seen (once, few, many) or the class of an expanded clone, and some rows leave it out.

few,TRBJ2-2,TRBV5-5,.,TGTGCCAGCAGCTTGCCCTCCTCGCGGGGCTCCGGGGAGCTGTTTTTT,CASSLPSSRGSGELFF
.,TRBJ1-2,TRBV3-1/TRBV3-2,.,TGTGCCAGCAGCCAGGGTTTTAACTATGGCTACACCTTC,CASSQGFNYGYTF
.,TRBJ2-1,TRBV19,.,TGTGCCAGTAGTAAGGACAACTACAATGAGCAGTTCTTC,CASSKDNYNEQFF
.,TRBJ2-7,TRBV7-8,TRBD1,TGTGCCAGCAGCTTTCGAGGGACAGGGTCCTACGAGCAGTACTTC,CASSFRGTGSYEQYF
.,TRBJ2-1,TRBV19,TRBD2,TGTGCCAGCGTCGAGCGGGGAGGTGAGCAGTTCTTC,CASVERGGEQFF
.,TRBJ1-1,TRBV19,.,TGTGCCAGTAGTATATCCCGGGGGCAGTTTGAAGCTTTCTTT,CASSISRGQFEAFF
few,TRBJ2-4,TRBV10-1,TRBD1,TGCGCCAGCAGTGAATTCATTCAGGGGGCGGCCAAAAACATTCAGTACTTC,CASSEFIQGAAKNIQYF
.,TRBJ1-2,TRBV13,TRBD1,TGTGCCAGCAGCGCGGGACAGTATGGCTACACCTTC,CASSAGQYGYTF
.,TRBJ2-3,TRBV2,.,TGTGCCAGCAGGAGGGGGAGTACGCCAGATACGCAGTATTTT,CASRRGSTPDTQYF
.,TRBJ2-3,TRBV21-1,.,TGTGCCAGCAGTCTCCGGGACAGGGTTCCGGATACGCAGTATTTT,CASSLRDRVPDTQYF
.,TRBJ1-5,TRBV18,.,TGTGCCAGCTCGCGGGCCCATGGAACGGGAGGGCCCCAGCATTTT,CASSRAHGTGGPQHF
.,TRBJ1-6,TRBV11-2,.,TGTGCCAGCAGCTTGGCGGGGGGGAATTCACCCCTCCACTTT,CASSLAGGNSPLHF
.,TRBJ1-1,TRBV13,.,TGTGCCAGCAGCCTTGGGGCGGTGAACACTGAAGCTTTCTTT,CASSLGAVNTEAFF
.,TRBJ2-7,TRBV23-1,TRBD1,TGCGCCAGCAGTCAATCCAGGGGGTCCTACGAGCAGTACTTC,CASSQSRGSYEQYF
.,TRBJ1-2,TRBV9,.,TGTGCCAGCAGCACCTTACTTGCTGAACCAAACTATGGCTACACCTTC,CASSTLLAEPNYGYTF
.,TRBJ2-7,TRBV7-9,TRBD1,TGTGCCAGCAGCCTGACAGGGCAAAGGGCCGAGCAGTACTTC,CASSLTGQRAEQYF
.,TRBJ2-3,TRBV6-4,.,TGTGCCAGCAGTATGACGGGGTCGTTGACAGATACGCAGTATTTT,CASSMTGSLTDTQYF
.,TRBJ1-5,TRBV4-1,.,TGCGCCAGCAGCCAAGACCAGGGGAACCGCCTTCAGCCCCAGCATTTT,CASSQDQGNRLQPQHF
.,TRBJ1-1,TRBV19,.,TGTGCCAGTAGTTTCAAAAGGGGGGGTGAAGCTTTCTTT,CASSFKRGGEAFF
once,TRBJ2-5,TRBV5-1,TRBD1,TGCGCCAGCAGCCTAGGGACAGGACCCCAAGAGACCCAGTACTTC,CASSLGTGPQETQYF
.,TRBJ2-1,TRBV12-3/TRBV12-4,.,TGTGCCAGCAGTCCCCCCGGGACGCGTGAGCAGTTCTTC,CASSPPGTREQFF
.,TRBJ2-7,TRBV6-5,.,TGTGCCAGCAGTCCCCATAAGGGGGGCAACGAGCAGTACTTC,CASSPHKGGNEQYF